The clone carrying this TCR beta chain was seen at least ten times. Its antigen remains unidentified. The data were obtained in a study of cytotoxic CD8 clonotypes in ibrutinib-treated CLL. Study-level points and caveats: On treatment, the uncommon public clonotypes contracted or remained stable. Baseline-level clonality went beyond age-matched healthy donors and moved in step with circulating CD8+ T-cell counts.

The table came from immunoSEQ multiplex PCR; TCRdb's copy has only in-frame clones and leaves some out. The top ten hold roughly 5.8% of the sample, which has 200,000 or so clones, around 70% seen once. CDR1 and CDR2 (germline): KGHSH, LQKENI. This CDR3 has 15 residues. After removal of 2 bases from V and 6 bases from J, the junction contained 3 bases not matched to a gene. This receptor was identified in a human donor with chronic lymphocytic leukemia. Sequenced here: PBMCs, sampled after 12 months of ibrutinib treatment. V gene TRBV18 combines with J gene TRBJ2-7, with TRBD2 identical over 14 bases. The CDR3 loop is CASSPSGTSGGEQYF. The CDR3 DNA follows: TGTGCCAGCTCACCATCCGGGACTAGCGGGGGCGAGCAGTACTTC.